Listed here are 10 T cell receptor beta chains from one sample, sequenced in a study of Tregs in tolerant kidney transplant recipients (dated by TCRdb to between 2018 and 2021). Receptor libraries were prepared by the immunoSEQ multiplex PCR assay. Sourced from immuneACCESS, this table was stored by TCRdb with only in-frame sequences that have V and J called. A share of the clones is absent; for the studies checked, an unresolved V gene accounts for under half, and the remainder has no known explanation. The sample table holds roughly 250,000 clones, of which more than 65% were seen once. The ten largest make up less than 0.75% of the sample. The sequenced material came from CD4+ T cells from blood. The origin of the receptors is a human donor in good health.

The CDR3 protein is CASSQSPGQTSYNEQFF. The CDR3 coding sequence is TGTGCCAGCTCACAATCTCCGGGACAGACTTCCTACAATGAGCAGTTCTTC. V usage is TRBV18 and J usage is TRBJ2-1; 7 bases map to TRBD1. CDR1 and CDR2 (germline): KGHSH, LQKENI. CDR3 length: 17 residues. Trimming cost V 4 bases and J 1 base; bases outside gene matches: 10.

The chain is built from TRBV18 and TRBJ2-1; 12 nucleotides match TRBD2. The CDR3 extends over 17 amino acids. V gave up 3 bases and J gave up 3 bases; unmatched junction bases: 6. The germline gives CDR1 KGHSH, CDR2 LQKENI. The CDR3 DNA is TGTGCCAGCTCACCCCGGTCGGGACTAGCGGGCTACAATGAGCAGTTCTTC. This sequence encodes CASSPRSGLAGYNEQFF. Together with reference TRBV18 and TRBJ2-1, the CDR3 gives the full variable domain: NAGVMQNPRHLVRRRGQEARLRCSPMKGHSHVYWYRQLPEEGLKFMVYLQKENIIDESGMPKERFSAEFPKEGPSILRIQQVVRGDSAAYFCASSPRSGLAGYNEQFFGPGTRLTVL.

The chain is built from TRBV2 and TRBJ1-1; possibly TRBD1 for D (5 bases). There are 16 residues in the CDR3. CDR1 and CDR2 (germline): SNHLY, FYNNEI. The V and J ends lost 6 bases and 0 bases respectively, with 17 bases between them. This CDR3 reads CASSALRGGMNTEAFF. CDR3 nucleotides: TGTGCCAGCAGCGCACTGCGGGGGGGTATGAACACTGAAGCTTTCTTT.

This rearrangement joins TRBV5-1 to TRBJ2-7; 7 bases line up with TRBD1. V lost 4 bases, J lost 4 bases, and 8 bases stayed unmatched. This CDR3 is built from 14 residues. From germline, CDR1 is SGHRS and CDR2 YFSETQ. The chain's CDR3 is CASSLGQALYEQYF. In nucleotides, the CDR3 is TGCGCCAGCAGCCTAGGACAGGCTCTATACGAGCAGTACTTC.

The J gene is TRBJ2-7, the V gene TRBV21-1; TRBD1, the table's D call, was not compared with the DNA. TRBV21-1 is a known pseudogene. CDR3 length: 19 amino acids. The CDR3 nucleotides read TGTGCCAGCAGCAACCTAACAGGGGCCGAAGATCCCCATTACTACGAGCAGTACTTC. Its protein is CASSNLTGAEDPHYYEQYF.

The V call is TRBV5-1, the J call TRBJ2-7, with 8 positions matching TRBD2. The V gene end was trimmed by 0 bases and the J gene end by 4 bases; junction bases not matched to a gene: 9. CDR1 and CDR2 (germline): SGHRS, YFSETQ. This CDR3 is 16 amino acids long. The CDR3 DNA reads TGCGCCAGCAGCTTGGTATGGCGGGGGGCGGTATACGAGCAGTACTTC. Its protein is CASSLVWRGAVYEQYF.

This chain connects TRBV28 to TRBJ1-3; D is unresolved. The V gene lost 5 bases and the J gene lost 2 bases, with 10 bases spanning the gap. Germline assignment: CDR1 MDHEN and CDR2 SYDVKM. This CDR3 region has 14 residues. DNA for the CDR3: TGTGCCAGCAGTCCGCTTGCCCCTGGAAACACCATATATTTT. Its translation is CASSPLAPGNTIYF.

This chain links TRBV5-1 with TRBJ1-1; TRBD1 aligns across 8 bases. Trimming took 4 bases from V and 4 from J; bases not matched to a gene: 9. Germline V CDR1 and CDR2: SGHRS, YFSETQ. CDR3 length: 15 amino acids. CDR3 bases: TGCGCCAGCAGCCAGACGACAGGGGTGTTCACTGAAGCTTTCTTT. Its protein product is CASSQTTGVFTEAFF.

For this clone: At the DNA level, this CDR3 is encoded by other sequences in the same sample as well. V and J are TRBV11-1 and TRBJ1-1; D not certain. The V end lost 0 bases, the J end lost 2 bases, and 10 bases lay between the germline ends. This CDR3 is built from 15 residues. Germline assignment: CDR1 SGHAT and CDR2 FQDESV (reference sequence). The CDR3 protein is CASSLAHSRNTEAFF. The CDR3 DNA follows: TGTGCCAGCAGCTTAGCGCATAGTCGTAACACTGAAGCTTTCTTT.

The V gene is TRBV21-1, the J gene TRBJ2-7; TRBD1 was called by the table and not checked on the DNA. TRBV21-1 has pseudogene status. CDR3 size: 14 residues. The DNA for the CDR3 is TGTGCCAGCAGCAGACAGGGGCCCTCCTACGAGCAGTACTTC. It yields the protein CASSRQGPSYEQYF.